A single sample gave rise to the 11 T cell receptor beta chains below, sequenced in a study of molecular identifiers for immune sequencing clone quantification. TCRdb recomputed calls from the PCR reads with MiXCR, one row per CDR3 protein. The sample yields 85,000 to 120,000 distinct CDR3 sequences, 30% to 45% seen once. The sequenced sample was naive CD8+ T cells from blood, with Jurkat cell RNA spiked in. This sample's subset: FACS-sorted CD8+CD4-CCR7+CD45RA+ naive T cells. The receptors stem from a human donor in good health. Some libraries in this study had Jurkat cell RNA spiked in.

Concerning this clonotype itself: This could be a read error, since a much larger clone is one nucleotide away. This is likely a read error, given that the CDR3 carries no conserved phenylalanine or tryptophan at its end. The chain carries TRBV7-9 and TRBJ2-1; perhaps TRBD2 as D (6 bases). CDR1 and CDR2 (germline): SEHNR, FQNEAQ (reference sequence). The CDR3 has 10 residues. The V end was cut by 11 bases, the J end by 9 bases, with 11 bases between. CDR3 nucleotide sequence: TGTGCCGGAGGGCTCTTTGAGCAGTTCGTC. Residues: CAGGLFEQFV.

The chain couples TRBV11-2 to TRBJ2-7, with D uncertain. Germline V gene lookup returns CDR1 SGHAT and CDR2 FQNNGV. The CDR3 runs to 11 residues. The V end was cut by 8 bases, the J end by 12 bases, with 17 bases between. The CDR3 loop reads CASRPARVLYF. The CDR3 DNA is TGTGCCAGCCGCCCCGCGAGAGTTCTGTACTTC.

Only a few counts were recorded for this clonotype. The V and J genes are TRBV9 and TRBJ2-3, with D unresolved. Germline CDR1 SGDLS, CDR2 YYNGEE. V lost 4 bases and J lost 6, with 15 bases in between. The CDR3 sequence is 14 residues long. The CDR3 protein is CASSLSSDSDTQYF. In nucleotides, the CDR3 is TGTGCCAGCAGCCTTTCTAGTGACTCCGATACGCAGTATTTT.

There are a few counts of this clonotype. The rearrangement uses TRBV10-3 and TRBJ2-6; tentatively, D is TRBD1 (6 bases). The V gene lost 6 bases and the J gene lost 6 bases, with 9 bases spanning the gap. This CDR3 has 13 residues. Germline V lookup: CDR1 ENHRY, CDR2 SYGVKD. The CDR3 coding sequence is TGTGCCATCAGCTCGGGACAGGCCAACGTCCTGACTTTC. Translated: CAISSGQANVLTF.

As concerns this clonotype: A junction end diverges from the germline sequence, so it may reflect a read error. The chain joins TRBV5-1 to TRBJ1-5; D unclear. The V gene's germline CDR1 is SGHRS and CDR2 YFSETQ. CDR3 length: 13 residues. The chain's CDR3 is CASSPPRDQPQQF. The CDR3 nucleotides are TGCGCCAGCAGCCCCCCCCGGGATCAGCCCCAGCAATTT.

This clonotype was seen only a few times. The chain joins TRBV4-2 to TRBJ2-3; perhaps TRBD2 as D (5 bases). The germline CDR1 and CDR2 sequences are LGHNA and YNFKEQ. Between the trimmed V and J ends, which lost 0 bases and 0 bases, there was a span of 13 bases. This CDR3 spans 17 amino acids. Written as DNA, the CDR3 is TGTGCCAGCAGCCAAGAAGGGCTAGCTGCTAGCACAGATACGCAGTATTTT. Protein product: CASSQEGLAASTDTQYF.

The chain employs TRBV27 and TRBJ2-1; D is uncertain. Germline CDR1 is MNHEY and CDR2 is SMNVEV (reference sequence). The V gene lost 4 bases and the J gene lost 12 bases, with 10 bases spanning the gap. The CDR3 runs to 11 residues. The CDR3 region is CASSYDDAQFF. As DNA, the CDR3 is TGTGCCAGCAGTTATGACGATGCGCAGTTCTTC.

The sample holds a few counts of this clonotype. V gene TRBV2 combines with J gene TRBJ2-3, with D uncertain. The DNA end lines up better with TRBJ1-5; the J call may be wrong. Per germline, CDR1 SNHLY and CDR2 FYNNEI. The CDR3 contains 12 residues. The CDR3 protein is CASSEHTDTQHF. CDR3 DNA sequence: TGTGCCAGCAGTGAACACACAGATACGCAGCATTTT.

The chain links TRBV7-8 to TRBJ1-1; TRBD1 is a possible D gene (6 bases). The germline V and J ends were trimmed by 2 bases and 2 bases, with 18 bases remaining between them. This CDR3 is 17 amino acids long. From germline, CDR1 is SGHVS and CDR2 FQNEAQ. CDR3 nucleotide sequence: TGTGCCAGCAGCTTATTTGGTGCGGGGGGCCATAACACTGAAGCTTTCTTT. Encoded protein: CASSLFGAGGHNTEAFF.

This clonotype was seen a handful of times. This chain connects TRBV4-2 to TRBJ1-4; TRBD1 agrees at 10 bases. CDR3 size: 18 residues. V shed 3 bases and J 2 bases; nucleotides not matched to a gene: 9. CDR1 is LGHNA, CDR2 YNFKEQ, per germline. CDR3 protein: CASSQLGTGVLTNEKLFF. CDR3 in DNA: TGTGCCAGCAGCCAGCTCGGGACAGGGGTCTTGACTAATGAAAAACTGTTTTTT.

In this sample, this clonotype turned up once. Sequence at one end of the junction differs from germline and may be a read error. This sequence joins TRBV28 and TRBJ2-3; D possibly uses TRBD1 or TRBD2 (5 bases each). The germline CDR1 and CDR2 sequences are MDHEN and SYDVKM. CDR3 length equals 14 residues. CDR3 region: CASRGPGFTVTQYF. The CDR3 bases are TGTGCCAGCAGGGGACCGGGTTTTACAGTTACGCAGTATTTT.